This TCR beta chain was identified in a study of CD8+CD57+ T cells in acquired aplastic anemia. Study conclusions and caveats: Patients and controls were found to share twenty-nine CD8+ CDR3 sequences.

Genomic DNA provided the template from which TCR beta VDJ and CDR3 profiles were obtained. From the reads, TCRdb called clonotypes with MiXCR, one entry per CDR3 protein. The table has some 150,000 distinct CDR3 sequences, 70% to 75% seen once. Before being chosen for sequencing, patients had shown CD8+CD57+ cell expansion by flow cytometry. Patients were untreated when blood was sampled. Germline V gene lookup returns CDR1 SGHRS and CDR2 YFSETQ. The V gene end was trimmed by 4 bases and the J gene end by 8 bases; junction bases not matched to a gene: 5. The CDR3 loop spans 14 amino acids. On this clonotype itself: Its antigen is as yet unknown.

The specimen was sorted CD4+, CD8+, or CD8+CD57+ T cells (not recorded which) from PBMCs. The sequence was collected from a human donor with aplastic anemia. The V call is TRBV5-1, the J call TRBJ1-5, with 11 bases aligning to TRBD1. CDR3 residues: CASSGQGAGEPQHF. The CDR3 DNA is TGCGCCAGCAGCGGACAGGGGGCCGGAGAGCCCCAGCATTTT.